What follows is one T cell receptor beta chain and its context. The sample originates from a study of OX40 agonist ivuxolimab in advanced cancers. The V gene end was trimmed by 4 bases and the J gene end by 7 bases; junction bases not matched to a gene: 9. The CDR3 length is 15 residues. The V gene's germline CDR1 is LGHNA and CDR2 YSLEER. Assay: immunoSEQ multiplex PCR; the TCRdb copy retains only in-frame clones and omits some. The sample holds fewer than 85,000 clones, about 88% seen once. This specimen was CD4+ or CD8+ T cells sorted from blood, taken in a trial of the OX40 agonist ivuxolimab. The J gene is TRBJ1-4, the V gene TRBV4-3, with TRBD1 matching over 7 bases. This receptor was identified in an adult with an advanced solid tumor such as melanoma, head and neck, liver or kidney cancer. DNA for the CDR3: TGCGCCAGCAGCCTAACAGGGGCACGGATTGAAAAACTGTTTTTT. Translated: CASSLTGARIEKLFF.